This T cell receptor (beta chain) was obtained from a study of CD8 T cells in Susac syndrome. RNA amounts of about 0.5 to 1 ug underwent reverse transcription with random hexamers. Via MiXCR, TCRdb re-called the immunoSEQ multiplex PCR reads, giving one row per CDR3 protein. Found here are 140,000 or so distinct CDR3 sequences, roughly 95% of them singletons; the top ten hold more than 0.075%. With V trimmed by 4 bases and J by 3 bases, 8 bases remained unmatched. The CDR3 spans 16 residues. Germline values: CDR1 SEHNR, CDR2 FQNEAQ (reference sequence). The chain links TRBV7-9 to TRBJ2-2; TRBD2 matches at 7 bases. The sequence derives from a human donor with Susac syndrome. Sequenced: CD4+ T cells from PBMCs. CDR3: CASSSGLGFYTGELFF. In nucleotides, the CDR3 is TGTGCCAGCAGCTCTGGACTAGGTTTTTACACCGGGGAGCTGTTTTTT.